A single sample gave rise to the 21 T cell receptor beta chains below, sequenced in a study of neurological immune-mediated disorders. A single record per CDR3 protein comes from TCRdb applying MiXCR to the 5' RACE reads. Among 23,000 or so distinct CDR3 sequences listed, 10% to 15% were seen once. Input material: PBMCs. All receptors come from a woman in her sixties with HTLV-1-associated myelopathy (HAM/TSP).

The sample holds many counts of this clonotype. In DNA form, the CDR3 reads TGTGCCAGCAGTGACTCTAGCGGGGGGGCAGATACGCAGTATTTT. Residues: CASSDSSGGADTQYF. The rearrangement uses TRBV6-4 and TRBJ2-3, with 11 bases matching TRBD2. The CDR3 length is 15 residues. The germline V gene has CDR1 MRHNA and CDR2 SNTAGT. The trim removed 0 bases at V and 4 bases at J, leaving 0 bases unmatched.

Many counts were recorded for this clonotype. CDR3 region: CATSEKWSWGLGTGELFF. In nucleotides, the CDR3 is TGTGCCACCAGTGAGAAATGGTCGTGGGGGCTGGGCACCGGGGAGCTGTTTTTT. This chain links TRBV24-1 with TRBJ2-2; TRBD1 might be the D (6 bases). V shed 4 bases and J shed 4 bases, with 21 bases lying between them. The length of the CDR3 is 18 residues. CDR1 is KGHDR, CDR2 SFDVKD, per germline.

Many counts were recorded for this clonotype. V and J are TRBV4-3 and TRBJ1-1, with 10 nucleotides matching TRBD1. This CDR3 has 14 amino acids. Trimming at V came to 3 bases and at J to 7 bases, leaving 5 bases not matched to a gene. CDR1 is LGHNA and CDR2 is YSLEER in the germline V gene. CDR3 in DNA: TGCGCCAGCAGCCAGAGGACAGGGGGAAGTGAAGCTTTCTTT. Its protein product is CASSQRTGGSEAFF.

This clonotype was recorded many times. The CDR3 DNA is TGTGCCAGCAGCCGGCCAGTCACAGATACGCAGTATTTT. As protein: CASSRPVTDTQYF. The rearrangement uses TRBV5-8 and TRBJ2-3; D is undetermined. CDR3 length: 13 amino acids. The germline CDR1 and CDR2 sequences are SGHTS and YDEGEE. V dropped 4 bases and J dropped 2 bases, with 8 bases sitting between them.

This clonotype was observed at least ten times. This rearrangement joins TRBV6-5 to TRBJ2-1, with 9 bases fitting TRBD2. V shed 6 bases and J 6 bases; nucleotides not matched to a gene: 9. Germline V gene sequence: CDR1 MNHEY, CDR2 SVGAGI. There are 15 residues in the CDR3. The CDR3 loop reads CASRPGLAGPNEQFF. CDR3 coding DNA: TGTGCCAGCAGACCCGGGCTAGCGGGACCCAATGAGCAGTTCTTC.

Many counts were recorded for this clonotype. The J gene is TRBJ1-2, the V gene TRBV6-4, with D uncertain. V lost 10 bases, J lost 4 bases, and 16 bases lay in between. Germline V CDR1 and CDR2: MRHNA, SNTAGT. This CDR3 comprises 13 residues. In DNA, the CDR3 is TGTGCCATCCGAGGCGACACCCCCTATGGCTACACCTTC. This gives the protein CAIRGDTPYGYTF.

This clonotype was found many times. The rearrangement joins TRBV4-1 to TRBJ1-5; D is possibly TRBD1 (5 bases). This CDR3 is built from 15 residues. V lost 1 base and J lost 3, with 10 bases in between. Germline V CDR1 and CDR2: MGHRA, YSYEKL. CDR3 amino acids: CASSQGGDFNQPQHF. The CDR3 region has the DNA TGCGCCAGCAGCCAAGGGGGGGACTTCAATCAGCCCCAGCATTTT.

This clonotype was recorded at least ten times. The chain has TRBV4-1 and TRBJ2-3; 7 bases map to TRBD2. This CDR3 spans 15 amino acids. The trim removed 1 base at V and 1 base at J, leaving 2 bases unmatched. Germline V gene lookup returns CDR1 MGHRA and CDR2 YSYEKL. CDR3 sequence reads: CASSQVGGGTDTQYF. CDR3 sequence (DNA): TGCGCCAGCAGCCAAGTTGGGGGGGGCACAGATACGCAGTATTTT.

CDR3 sequence reads: CSARDPTGPQHF. The CDR3 DNA is TGCAGTGCTAGAGACCCTACAGGACCCCAGCATTTT. This chain connects TRBV20-1 to TRBJ1-5; tentatively, D is TRBD1 (5 bases). Deletions cut 0 bases from V and 10 bases from J, with 10 bases between. Germline values: CDR1 DFQATT, CDR2 SNEGSKA (reference sequence). The CDR3 extends over 12 amino acids.

The table lists this clonotype with a few counts. This chain joins TRBV19 and TRBJ2-1; the D is unclear. Per germline, CDR1 LNHDA and CDR2 SQIVND (reference sequence). Trimming took 4 bases from V and 4 from J, leaving 11 bases between them. The CDR3 is 14 residues long. The CDR3 nucleotides are TGTGCCAGTAGTAAGAGCGCCGTTTACAATGAGCAGTTCTTC. Amino acid sequence: CASSKSAVYNEQFF.

The chain carries TRBV20-1 and TRBJ2-3; tentative D call: TRBD2 (6 bases). The CDR3 extends over 15 amino acids. CDR1 and CDR2 (germline): DFQATT, SNEGSKA (reference sequence). V gave up 0 bases and J gave up 3 bases, with 13 bases separating them. CDR3 sequence (DNA): TGCAGTGCTAGAGATCGGGCGGGATCAACAGATACGCAGTATTTT. Its protein is CSARDRAGSTDTQYF.

A few counts support this clonotype. The chain has TRBV14 and TRBJ2-7; no clear D. This CDR3 is built from 12 residues. Deletions cut 6 bases from V and 1 base from J, with 7 bases between. Germline lookup yields CDR1 SGHDN and CDR2 FVKESK. For the CDR3, the DNA is TGTGCCAGCAGTTCCGATTCCTACGAGCAGTACTTC. Translation: CASSSDSYEQYF.

This clonotype was observed at least ten times. The chain has TRBV12-3 or TRBV12-4 and TRBJ2-1; tentatively, D is TRBD1 or TRBD2 (5 bases each). This CDR3 contains 10 residues. The ends were cut back, 5 bases at V and 11 bases at J, with 7 bases in the middle. The CDR3 is CASSPGQQFF. CDR3 nucleotides: TGTGCCAGCAGTCCGGGACAGCAGTTCTTC.

The CDR3 coding sequence is TGTGCCACCATAGGGGGGTACGAGCAGTACTTC. Translated: CATIGGYEQYF. The chain recombines TRBV27 with TRBJ2-7, with D possibly called TRBD1 or TRBD2 (6 bases each). This CDR3 region has 11 residues. Germline-derived CDR1 and CDR2 are MNHEY and SMNVEV (reference sequence). Trimming cost V 10 bases and J 4 bases, with 11 bases left between them.

This clonotype has ten or more counts. The J gene is TRBJ1-2, the V gene TRBV3-1, with 7 positions matching TRBD1. Germline trimming cut 4 bases from V and 5 bases from J; bases unmatched to any gene: 7. Germline assignment: CDR1 LGHDT and CDR2 YNNKEL (reference sequence). This CDR3 is built from 14 residues. The CDR3 here is CASSRAGGSYGYTF. CDR3 nucleotides: TGTGCCAGCAGCCGCGCAGGGGGAAGTTATGGCTACACCTTC.

This clonotype has ten or more counts. V and J are TRBV7-2 and TRBJ1-1, with D possibly matching TRBD1 (5 bases). The germline V and J ends were trimmed by 1 base and 4 bases, with 10 bases remaining between them. The length of the CDR3 is 14 residues. Germline V gives CDR1 SGHTA, CDR2 FQGNSA. CDR3 sequence (DNA): TGTGCCAGCAGCTTAGGGTCTCAGGGCACTGAAGCTTTCTTT. It translates to CASSLGSQGTEAFF. The complete variable domain, with remaining parts taken from reference TRBV7-2 and TRBJ1-1, reads GAGVSQSPSNKVTEKGKDVELRCDPISGHTALYWYRQSLGQGLEFLIYFQGNSAPDKSGLPSDRFSAERTGGSVSTLTIQRTQQEDSAVYLCASSLGSQGTEAFFGQGTRLTVV.

The sample holds many counts of this clonotype. This rearrangement joins TRBV18 to TRBJ2-1, with 7 positions matching TRBD1. The length of the CDR3 is 16 residues. Germline loops: CDR1 KGHSH, CDR2 LQKENI. After removal of 0 bases from V and 6 bases from J, the junction contained 8 bases not matched to a gene. CDR3 coding DNA: TGTGCCAGCTCACCACCGACAGGGTGGTCTGTCAATGAGCAGTTCTTC. This encodes CASSPPTGWSVNEQFF.

This clonotype was recorded many times. This rearrangement joins TRBV4-1 to TRBJ2-2; 9 nucleotides line up with TRBD1. CDR3 length: 17 amino acids. Germline CDR1 MGHRA, CDR2 YSYEKL. Unmatched junction bases numbered 7, after V lost 0 bases and J lost 5 bases. The CDR3 DNA reads as TGCGCCAGCAGCCAAGAGGGGAGGACAGGGGAAACCGGGGAGCTGTTTTTT. Translated: CASSQEGRTGETGELFF.

The chain links TRBV20-1 to TRBJ2-1; possibly TRBD1 or TRBD2 for D (5 bases each). V was clipped by 2 bases and J by 10 bases, with 15 bases between them. CDR1 is DFQATT, CDR2 SNEGSKA, per germline (reference sequence). This CDR3 has 13 amino acids. CDR3 residues: CSARYVRWGEQFF. For the CDR3, the DNA is TGCAGTGCTAGATATGTACGGTGGGGGGAGCAGTTCTTC.

The chain joins TRBV10-3 to TRBJ2-7; 13 nucleotides agree with TRBD2. V lost 7 bases to trimming and J lost 4 bases; unmatched junction nucleotides: 7. This CDR3 is built from 15 residues. CDR1 and CDR2 from the germline V gene are ENHRY and SYGVKD. CDR3 coding DNA: TGTGCCATCACTCCGACTAGCGGGGGGCAGTACGAGCAGTACTTC. Residues: CAITPTSGGQYEQYF.

The sample holds many counts of this clonotype. V and J are TRBV7-6 and TRBJ2-3, with 8 nucleotides matching TRBD2. Looked up from germline, CDR1 is SGHVS and CDR2 is FNYEAQ. V trimming: 5 bases; J trimming: 4 bases; junction bases outside the gene matches: 11. The CDR3 spans 16 residues. The CDR3 sequence is CASSISPGGGADTQYF. In DNA, the CDR3 is TGTGCCAGCAGCATCTCCCCCGGGGGGGGGGCAGATACGCAGTATTTT. The whole variable domain, filled in from reference TRBV7-6 and TRBJ2-3, reads GAGVSQSPRYKVTKRGQDVALRCDPISGHVSLYWYRQALGQGPEFLTYFNYEAQQDKSGLPNDRFSAERPEGSISTLTIQRTEQRDSAMYRCASSISPGGGADTQYFGPGTRLTVL.